This record covers a single TCR beta chain. Its specificity is unknown. The sample belongs to a study of cytomegalovirus exposure and HLA in healthy donors. Study as a whole: An analysis done earlier identified fewer than 140 million unique TCR beta sequences from 200 million or so T cells. Findings and caveats of the study: Segments of the TCR beta V type were, in most cases, productive about 90% or about 30% of the time in an earlier analysis. An observed cluster of highly shared sequence variants was recorded as a likely sequencing artifact. Clonal expansion, a later analysis showed, was greater in HLA-associated TCR beta chains than in equally common others.

Researchers ran the PCR with 60 Vbeta and 13 Jbeta primers. Profiling relied on immunoSEQ multiplex PCR, and the TCRdb table lists in-frame clones only, not all of them. Altogether about 120,000 clones are present, under 90% being singletons, with the ten largest covering about 3.5%. Germline V gives CDR1 SGHRS, CDR2 YFSETQ. The CDR3 covers 14 residues. Trimming took 5 bases from V and 4 from J, leaving 15 bases between them. Sequencing was performed on PBMCs. The receptor was isolated from a woman aged 40 to 55 in good health and CMV-seropositive. The V call is TRBV5-1, the J call TRBJ1-2; D possibly corresponds to TRBD1 (6 bases). CDR3 residues: CASSLDGTPYGYTF. The CDR3 nucleotides read TGCGCCAGCAGTTTAGACGGGACACCCTATGGCTACACCTTC.